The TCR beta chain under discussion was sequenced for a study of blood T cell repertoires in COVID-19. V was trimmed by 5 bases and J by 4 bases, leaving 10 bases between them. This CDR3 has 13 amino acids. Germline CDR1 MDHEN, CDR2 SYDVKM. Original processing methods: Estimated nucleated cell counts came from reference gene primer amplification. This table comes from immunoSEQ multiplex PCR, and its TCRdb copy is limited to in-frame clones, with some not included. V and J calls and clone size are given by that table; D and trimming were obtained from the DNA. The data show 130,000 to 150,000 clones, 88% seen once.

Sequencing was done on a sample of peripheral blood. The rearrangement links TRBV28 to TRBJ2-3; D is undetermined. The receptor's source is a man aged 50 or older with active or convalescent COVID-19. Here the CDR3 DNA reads TGTGCCAGCAGTGGGCCACCCCCAGATACGCAGTATTTT. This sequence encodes CASSGPPPDTQYF.